The 28 T cell receptor beta chains presented below share a single source sample, sequenced in a study of blood T cell repertoires in COVID-19. This table comes from immunoSEQ multiplex PCR, and its TCRdb copy is limited to in-frame clones, with some not included. The profile shows 140,000 or so clones, roughly 87% of them singletons. The specimen sequenced was peripheral blood. The receptors stem from a woman between 50 and 59 years old with acute or convalescent COVID-19.

The rearrangement uses TRBV5-1 and TRBJ2-1, with 7 bases fitting TRBD2. Trimming at V came to 0 bases and at J to 3 bases, leaving 6 bases not matched to a gene. Germline CDR1 SGHRS, CDR2 YFSETQ. This CDR3 has 16 amino acids. The CDR3 sequence: CASSLGSGASYNEQFF. The CDR3 DNA reads as TGCGCCAGCAGCTTGGGAAGCGGGGCAAGCTACAATGAGCAGTTCTTC.

CDR3 amino acids: CASIGINQPQHF. The CDR3 DNA follows: TGTGCCAGCATCGGGATCAATCAGCCCCAGCATTTT. This chain uses TRBV2 with TRBJ1-5; D gene uncertain. CDR1 and CDR2 (germline): SNHLY, FYNNEI. The CDR3 is 12 amino acids. The ends were cut back, 7 bases at V and 3 bases at J, with 7 bases in the middle.

The gene calls are TRBV9 and TRBJ2-3, with TRBD2 matching 14 bases. The length of the CDR3 is 19 residues. Trimming took 3 bases from V and 0 from J; bases not matched to a gene: 9. Germline V gene sequence: CDR1 SGDLS, CDR2 YYNGEE. The DNA for the CDR3 is TGTGCCAGCAGCGCCGTGGGACTAGCGGGGGTTACTAGCACAGATACGCAGTATTTT. Translated, it gives CASSAVGLAGVTSTDTQYF.

This clone was seen only a few times. This chain links TRBV19 with TRBJ1-5, with TRBD1 identical over 8 bases. CDR1 is LNHDA, CDR2 SQIVND, per germline (reference sequence). The CDR3 sequence is 17 residues long. The junction had 6 bases not matched to a gene; V was cut back by 0 bases and J by 2 bases. This CDR3 reads CASSIDAGGAGNQPQHF. The CDR3 nucleotides are TGTGCCAGTAGTATAGATGCAGGGGGCGCGGGCAATCAGCCCCAGCATTTT.

The chain is built from TRBV3-1 (or the pseudogene TRBV3-2) and TRBJ2-2; 13 bases are shared with TRBD2. CDR3 length: 18 amino acids. V gave up 4 bases and J gave up 0 bases; unmatched junction bases: 5. CDR1 and CDR2 from the germline V gene are LGHDT and YNNKEL (reference sequence). CDR3 DNA: TGTGCCAGCAGCCGGACCACTAGCGGGGGGGCGAACACCGGGGAGCTGTTTTTT. Translating it yields CASSRTTSGGANTGELFF.

The rearrangement joins TRBV19 to TRBJ1-5; no clear D. Germline CDR1 and CDR2: LNHDA and SQIVND (reference sequence). The CDR3 contains 15 residues. V was pared by 1 base and J by 6 bases, with 13 bases between. CDR3 loop: CASSIVPPGGQPQHF. The CDR3 region has the DNA TGTGCCAGTAGTATAGTCCCCCCGGGAGGTCAGCCCCAGCATTTT.

The chain combines TRBV24-1 with TRBJ2-3, with TRBD1 as a possible D gene (6 bases). V dropped 4 bases and J dropped 0 bases, with 13 bases sitting between them. The CDR3 contains 16 residues. Looked up from germline, CDR1 is KGHDR and CDR2 is SFDVKD. CDR3 residues: CATSDPAQGSTDTQYF. The CDR3 nucleotides are TGTGCCACCAGTGACCCCGCGCAGGGGAGCACAGATACGCAGTATTTT.

The rearrangement joins TRBV7-9 to TRBJ1-1; no clear D. V was pared by 2 bases and J by 1 base, with 8 bases between. CDR1 is SEHNR, CDR2 FQNEAQ, per germline (reference sequence). The CDR3 consists of 14 residues. The DNA for the CDR3 is TGTGCCAGCAGCTTATATCCAGAGAACACTGAAGCTTTCTTT. It yields the protein CASSLYPENTEAFF.

The chain carries TRBV7-9 and TRBJ1-1; 11 bases fit TRBD1. The V gene's germline CDR1 is SEHNR and CDR2 FQNEAQ (reference sequence). This CDR3 comprises 14 residues. The V gene end was trimmed by 0 bases and the J gene end by 10 bases; junction bases not matched to a gene: 4. The CDR3 region is CASSLAPGQGGAFF. The CDR3 coding sequence is TGTGCCAGCAGCTTAGCCCCGGGACAGGGGGGAGCTTTCTTT.

This clone was detected only a few times. V gene TRBV7-8 combines with J gene TRBJ1-4; tentatively, D is TRBD1 (5 bases). This CDR3 has 13 amino acids. Trimming left V 2 bases short and J 8 bases short, with 9 bases between. Germline values: CDR1 SGHVS, CDR2 FQNEAQ. CDR3 DNA sequence: TGTGCCAGCAGCTTAACCGGGGGGGAAAAACTGTTTTTT. Amino acids: CASSLTGGEKLFF.

The chain carries TRBV29-1 and TRBJ2-7; TRBD2 agrees at 10 bases. Losses at the gene ends were 6 bases for V and 1 base for J; bases not matched to a gene: 3. Germline loops: CDR1 SQVTM, CDR2 ANQGSEA. The CDR3 sequence is 13 residues long. DNA of the CDR3: TGCAGCGTCACTAGCGGGGCTTCCTACGAGCAGTACTTC. Translated: CSVTSGASYEQYF.

The sample holds one count of this clone. The chain combines TRBV19 with TRBJ2-7; D might be TRBD2 (6 bases). V lost 7 bases, J lost 3 bases, and 16 bases lay in between. The CDR3 contains 14 residues. Germline V gene sequence: CDR1 LNHDA, CDR2 SQIVND (reference sequence). DNA for the CDR3: TGTGCCAGTACCTTGAGGGAGGCAGGCTACGAGCAGTACTTC. Protein: CASTLREAGYEQYF.

The chain combines TRBV2 with TRBJ1-3, with D possibly being TRBD1 (5 bases). The CDR3 length is 14 residues. V lost 5 bases and J 4 bases, leaving 12 bases between the germline ends. Looked up from germline, CDR1 is SNHLY and CDR2 is FYNNEI. The CDR3 sequence: CASSNRDYGNTIYF. Here the CDR3 DNA reads TGTGCCAGCAGTAACCGGGACTACGGAAACACCATATATTTT.

This clone occurred once. J is TRBJ2-7 and V is TRBV7-9; 7 bases fit TRBD2. CDR3 length: 16 amino acids. Germline V gene lookup returns CDR1 SEHNR and CDR2 FQNEAQ (reference sequence). Trimming took 1 base from V and 2 from J; bases not matched to a gene: 8. Here the CDR3 reads CASSLVSGKVPYEQYF. CDR3 bases: TGTGCCAGCAGCTTAGTCAGCGGGAAGGTACCCTACGAGCAGTACTTC.

DNA of the CDR3: TGTGCCAGCAGCGGTCGAGGGGGTTCTAATGAAAAACTGTTTTTT. Encoded protein: CASSGRGGSNEKLFF. The chain has TRBV7-9 and TRBJ1-4, with D tentatively TRBD1 (6 bases). V was trimmed by 5 bases and J by 3 bases, leaving 13 bases between them. Looked up from germline, CDR1 is SEHNR and CDR2 is FQNEAQ (reference sequence). The CDR3 loop spans 15 amino acids.

V gene TRBV24-1 combines with J gene TRBJ2-3; 10 nucleotides match TRBD2. The J segment lost 3 bases and the V segment lost 1 base, leaving 3 bases of the junction unmatched. Germline lookup yields CDR1 KGHDR and CDR2 SFDVKD. The CDR3 sequence is 16 residues long. CDR3 amino acids: CATSDFGTSATDTQYF. CDR3 DNA: TGTGCCACCAGTGATTTCGGGACTAGCGCGACAGATACGCAGTATTTT.

Here the CDR3 reads CASRLDPGRGYGYTF. As DNA, the CDR3 is TGTGCCAGCAGACTAGACCCCGGCAGAGGCTATGGCTACACCTTC. The chain carries TRBV6-6 and TRBJ1-2; D is unclear. There are 15 residues in the CDR3. Germline V gene lookup returns CDR1 MNHNY and CDR2 SVGAGI (reference sequence). Trimming stripped 6 bases from V and 4 bases from J, with 18 bases between.

This clone was picked up one time. J is TRBJ2-3 and V is TRBV11-2, with 9 bases matching TRBD2. This CDR3 spans 17 amino acids. The V gene's germline CDR1 is SGHAT and CDR2 FQNNGV. After removal of 3 bases from V and 1 base from J, the junction contained 8 bases not matched to a gene. DNA for the CDR3: TGTGCCAGCAGCTTCCGGATAGCGGGGGCCCGCACAGATACGCAGTATTTT. It codes for CASSFRIAGARTDTQYF.

The chain links TRBV6-1 to TRBJ1-6; D is unclear. Trimming stripped 3 bases from V and 7 bases from J, with 13 bases between. Germline V gene lookup returns CDR1 MNHNS and CDR2 SASEGT. This CDR3 region has 15 residues. The CDR3, as DNA: TGTGCCAGCAGTGACGAGGTGCGCGGGAATTCACCCCTCCACTTT. Translated: CASSDEVRGNSPLHF.

Concerning this clone itself: Other DNA sequences in this sample translate to the same CDR3. This chain links TRBV29-1 with TRBJ1-1; D gene uncertain. CDR1 is SQVTM and CDR2 is ANQGSEA in the germline V gene. The CDR3 totals 11 residues. V was shortened by 3 bases and J by 3 bases, with 5 bases between the two germline ends. The CDR3 region is CSVERDTEAFF. CDR3 nucleotides: TGCAGCGTTGAGAGGGACACTGAAGCTTTCTTT.

The CDR3 nucleotides read TGTGCCAGCGGACTAGCGGGAGGCTACACCGGGGAGCTGTTTTTT. Translating gives CASGLAGGYTGELFF. The gene calls are TRBV6-5 and TRBJ2-2, with 14 bases lining up with TRBD2. Per germline, CDR1 MNHEY and CDR2 SVGAGI. The CDR3 is made up of 15 amino acids. Unmatched junction bases numbered 2, after V lost 8 bases and J lost 3 bases.

The gene calls are TRBV7-8 and TRBJ1-3, with D tentatively TRBD1 (5 bases). Germline CDR1 SGHVS, CDR2 FQNEAQ. V was trimmed by 2 bases and J by 0 bases, leaving 14 bases between them. The length of the CDR3 is 17 residues. CDR3 bases: TGTGCCAGCAGCTTAAATTTAATAAGGGGCTCTGGAAACACCATATATTTT. Its protein product is CASSLNLIRGSGNTIYF.

The chain joins TRBV27 to TRBJ2-1; tentative D call: TRBD2 (5 bases). The V end was cut by 4 bases, the J end by 0 bases, with 10 bases between. The CDR3 is 15 amino acids. Germline loops: CDR1 MNHEY, CDR2 SMNVEV (reference sequence). The CDR3 loop is CASSSASSSYNEQFF. DNA of the CDR3: TGTGCCAGCAGTTCGGCTAGCAGCTCCTACAATGAGCAGTTCTTC.

This clone has a single count. The chain has TRBV7-9 and TRBJ2-1; TRBD2 matches 11 bases. From germline, CDR1 is SEHNR and CDR2 FQNEAQ (reference sequence). The CDR3 contains 15 residues. V lost 1 base and J lost 8; bases outside the gene matches: 4. The CDR3, as DNA: TGTGCCAGCAGCTTAGGTAGCGGGAGGGCCGATGAGCAGTTCTTC. Amino acid sequence: CASSLGSGRADEQFF. The whole variable domain, remainder taken from reference TRBV7-9 and TRBJ2-1, is DTGVSQNPRHKITKRGQNVTFRCDPISEHNRLYWYRQTLGQGPEFLTYFQNEAQLEKSRLLSDRFSAERPKGSFSTLEIQRTEQGDSAMYLCASSLGSGRADEQFFGPGTRLTVL.

This clone has only one observation. The rearrangement links TRBV30 to TRBJ1-2; 9 bases agree with TRBD1. The CDR3 sequence is 14 residues long. Germline CDR1 is GTSNPN and CDR2 is SVGIG (reference sequence). Unmatched junction bases numbered 7, after V lost 1 base and J lost 7 bases. The DNA of the CDR3 is TGTGCCTGGAGTGAGGGACAGGGATACGGTGGCTACACCTTC. Translating gives CAWSEGQGYGGYTF.

The chain couples TRBV7-9 to TRBJ2-4; a possible D gene is TRBD1 (5 bases). This CDR3 has 16 residues. V lost 5 bases and J 0 bases, leaving 14 bases between the germline ends. The V gene's germline CDR1 is SEHNR and CDR2 FQNEAQ (reference sequence). DNA of the CDR3: TGTGCCAGCAGCCTATATCCTACAGGAGCCAAAAACATTCAGTACTTC. This encodes CASSLYPTGAKNIQYF. The complete variable domain, with remaining parts taken from reference TRBV7-9 and TRBJ2-4, reads DTGVSQNPRHKITKRGQNVTFRCDPISEHNRLYWYRQTLGQGPEFLTYFQNEAQLEKSRLLSDRFSAERPKGSFSTLEIQRTEQGDSAMYLCASSLYPTGAKNIQYFGAGTRLSVL.

The V call is TRBV7-9, the J call TRBJ1-1, with D perhaps TRBD1 (6 bases). The CDR3 spans 14 residues. Germline CDR1 and CDR2: SEHNR and FQNEAQ (reference sequence). Trimming took 5 bases from V and 5 from J, leaving 15 bases between them. The CDR3 sequence: CASSPSQGRTEAFF. DNA of the CDR3: TGTGCCAGCAGCCCCAGCCAGGGGAGAACTGAAGCTTTCTTT.

The V gene is TRBV24-1, the J gene TRBJ2-6; the D gene is possibly TRBD2 (5 bases). This CDR3 comprises 19 residues. Trimming took off 2 bases at V and 1 base at J, with 17 bases between the two ends. The germline V gene has CDR1 KGHDR and CDR2 SFDVKD. This CDR3 is CATSDSRITRGSGANVLTF. In DNA, the CDR3 is TGTGCCACCAGTGATTCGCGCATTACACGGGGATCTGGGGCCAACGTCCTGACTTTC.